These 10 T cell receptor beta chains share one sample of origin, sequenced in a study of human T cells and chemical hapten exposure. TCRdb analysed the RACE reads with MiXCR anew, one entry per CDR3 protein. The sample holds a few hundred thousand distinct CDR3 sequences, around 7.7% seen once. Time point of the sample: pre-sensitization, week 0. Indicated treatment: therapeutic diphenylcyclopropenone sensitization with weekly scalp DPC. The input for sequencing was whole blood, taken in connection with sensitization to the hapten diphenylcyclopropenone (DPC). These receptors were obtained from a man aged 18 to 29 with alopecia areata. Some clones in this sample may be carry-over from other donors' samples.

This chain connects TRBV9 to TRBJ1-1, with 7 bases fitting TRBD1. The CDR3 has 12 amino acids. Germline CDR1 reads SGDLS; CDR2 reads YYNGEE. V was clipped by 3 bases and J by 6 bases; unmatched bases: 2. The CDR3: CASSGGTAEAFF. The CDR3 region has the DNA TGTGCCAGCAGCGGAGGGACAGCTGAAGCTTTCTTT.

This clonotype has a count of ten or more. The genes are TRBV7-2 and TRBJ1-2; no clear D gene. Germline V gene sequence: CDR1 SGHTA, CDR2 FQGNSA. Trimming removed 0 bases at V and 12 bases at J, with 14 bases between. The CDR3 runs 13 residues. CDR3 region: CASSLAFTSRNTF. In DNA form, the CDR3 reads TGTGCCAGCAGCTTAGCCTTTACGTCCAGAAACACCTTC.

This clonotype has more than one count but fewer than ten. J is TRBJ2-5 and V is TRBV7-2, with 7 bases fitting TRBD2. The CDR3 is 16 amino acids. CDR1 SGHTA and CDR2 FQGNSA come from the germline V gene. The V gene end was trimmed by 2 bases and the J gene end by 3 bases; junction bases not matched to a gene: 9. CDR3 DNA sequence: TGTGCCAGCAGCTTATGGGAAAGCGGGGCAAAAGAGACCCAGTACTTC. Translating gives CASSLWESGAKETQYF.

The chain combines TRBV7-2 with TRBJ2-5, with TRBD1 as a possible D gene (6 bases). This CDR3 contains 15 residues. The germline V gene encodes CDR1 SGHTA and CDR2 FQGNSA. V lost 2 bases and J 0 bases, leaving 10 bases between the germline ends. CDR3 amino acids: CASSLNSGDQETQYF. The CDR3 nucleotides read TGTGCCAGCAGCTTAAATTCAGGGGACCAAGAGACCCAGTACTTC.

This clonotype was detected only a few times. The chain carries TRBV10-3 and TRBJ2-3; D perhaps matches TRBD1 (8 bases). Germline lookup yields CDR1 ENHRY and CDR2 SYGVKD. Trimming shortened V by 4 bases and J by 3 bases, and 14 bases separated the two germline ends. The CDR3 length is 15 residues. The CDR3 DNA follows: TGTGCCATCAGTGTTTCACAGGGGGGGACAGATACGCAGTATTTT. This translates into CAISVSQGGTDTQYF.

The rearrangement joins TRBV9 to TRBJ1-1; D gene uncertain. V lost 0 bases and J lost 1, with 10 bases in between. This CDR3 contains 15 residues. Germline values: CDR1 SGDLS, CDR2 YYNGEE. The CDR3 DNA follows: TGTGCCAGCAGCGTAGAGGAGGGCGCGAACACTGAAGCTTTCTTT. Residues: CASSVEEGANTEAFF.

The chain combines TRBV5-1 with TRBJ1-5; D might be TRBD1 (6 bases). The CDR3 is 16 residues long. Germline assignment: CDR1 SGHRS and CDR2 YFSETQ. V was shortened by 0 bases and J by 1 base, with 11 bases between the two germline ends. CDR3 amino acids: CASSLGSGVSNQPQHF. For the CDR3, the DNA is TGCGCCAGCAGCTTGGGCTCAGGGGTGAGCAATCAGCCCCAGCATTTT.

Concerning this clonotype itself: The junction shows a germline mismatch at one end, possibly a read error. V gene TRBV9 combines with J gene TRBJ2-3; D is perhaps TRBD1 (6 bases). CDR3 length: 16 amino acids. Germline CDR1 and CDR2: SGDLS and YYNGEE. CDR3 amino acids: CASSVVGALSTDMQYF. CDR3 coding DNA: TGTGCCAGCAGCGTGGTGGGGGCCCTGAGCACAGATATGCAGTATTTT.

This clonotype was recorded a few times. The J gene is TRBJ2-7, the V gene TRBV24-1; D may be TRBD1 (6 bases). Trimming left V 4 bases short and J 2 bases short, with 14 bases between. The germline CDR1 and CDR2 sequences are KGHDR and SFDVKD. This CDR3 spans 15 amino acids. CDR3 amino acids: CATSESTGHPYEQYF. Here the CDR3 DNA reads TGTGCCACCAGTGAATCTACGGGACACCCCTACGAGCAGTACTTC.

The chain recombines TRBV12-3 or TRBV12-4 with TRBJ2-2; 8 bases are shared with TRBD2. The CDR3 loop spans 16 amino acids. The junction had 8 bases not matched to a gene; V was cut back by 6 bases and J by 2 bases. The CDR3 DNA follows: TGTGCCAGCAGCTTTAGCGGGGACCTTAACACCGGGGAGCTGTTTTTT. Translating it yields CASSFSGDLNTGELFF.